This T cell receptor (beta chain) is from a study of cytotoxic CD8 clonotypes in ibrutinib-treated CLL. Study-wide context: The cohort had 10 to 11 relapsed/refractory and 15 treatment-naive patients, some 17 IGHV unmutated.

The V gene lost 3 bases and the J gene lost 3 bases, with 9 bases spanning the gap. Looked up from germline, CDR1 is SGHDT and CDR2 is YYEEEE. This CDR3 has 13 residues. Findings and caveats of the study: Public clonotypes, found uncommonly, either contracted or stayed stable on treatment. Baseline-level clonality went beyond age-matched healthy donors and moved in step with circulating CD8+ T-cell counts. Progressing patients had sampling times that differed from those of sustained-remission patients.

This clone was detected a few times. Its antigen remains unidentified. Here immunoSEQ multiplex PCR was the method, and the copy in TCRdb shows in-frame clones only, minus some. The data contain around 60,000 clones, roughly 50% of them seen just once; the ten biggest clones take up 14% to 15%. The chain employs TRBV5-6 and TRBJ1-2, with D hard to call. The starting material was PBMCs, obtained after 12 months of ibrutinib treatment. The source is a human donor with chronic lymphocytic leukemia. For the CDR3, the DNA is TGTGCCAGCAGCTCAACAGTTGACTATGGCTACACCTTC. Amino acids: CASSSTVDYGYTF.